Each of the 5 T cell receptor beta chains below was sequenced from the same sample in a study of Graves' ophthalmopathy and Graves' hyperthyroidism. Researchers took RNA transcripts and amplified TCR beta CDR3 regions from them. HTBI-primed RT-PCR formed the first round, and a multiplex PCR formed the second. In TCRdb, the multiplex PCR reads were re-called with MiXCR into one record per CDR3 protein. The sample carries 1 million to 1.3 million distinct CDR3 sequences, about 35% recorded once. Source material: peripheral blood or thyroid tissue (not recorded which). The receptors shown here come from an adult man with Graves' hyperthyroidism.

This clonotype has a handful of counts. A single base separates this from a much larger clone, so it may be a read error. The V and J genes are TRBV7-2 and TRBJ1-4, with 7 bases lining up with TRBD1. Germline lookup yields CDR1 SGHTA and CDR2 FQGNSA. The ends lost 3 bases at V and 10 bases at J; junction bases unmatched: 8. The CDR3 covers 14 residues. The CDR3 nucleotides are TGTGCCAGCAGCTTCGAAGGGGGCGCGGGAAAACTGTTTTTT. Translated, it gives CASSFEGGAGKLFF.

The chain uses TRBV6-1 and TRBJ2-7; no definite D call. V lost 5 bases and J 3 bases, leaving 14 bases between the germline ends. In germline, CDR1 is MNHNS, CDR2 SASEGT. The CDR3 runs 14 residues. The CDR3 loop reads CASSRRTIDYEQYF. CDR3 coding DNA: TGTGCCAGCAGTAGAAGAACCATAGACTACGAGCAGTACTTC.

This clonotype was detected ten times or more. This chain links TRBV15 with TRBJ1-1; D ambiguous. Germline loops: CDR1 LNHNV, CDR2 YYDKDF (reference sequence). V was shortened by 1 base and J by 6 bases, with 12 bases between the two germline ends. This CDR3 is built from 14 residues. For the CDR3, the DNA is TGTGCCACCAGCAGAGTTGACGTTGTCCCTGAAGCTTTCTTT. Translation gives CATSRVDVVPEAFF. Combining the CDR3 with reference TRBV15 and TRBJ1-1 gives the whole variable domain DAMVIQNPRYQVTQFGKPVTLSCSQTLNHNVMYWYQQKSSQAPKLLFHYYDKDFNNEADTPDNFQSRRPNTSFCFLDIRSPGLGDTAMYLCATSRVDVVPEAFFGQGTRLTVV.

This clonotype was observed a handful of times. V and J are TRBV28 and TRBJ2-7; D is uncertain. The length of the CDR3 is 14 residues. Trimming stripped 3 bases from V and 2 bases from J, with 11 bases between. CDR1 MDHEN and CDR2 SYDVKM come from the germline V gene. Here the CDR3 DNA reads TGTGCCAGCAGTTTGAGGCAGAGTACCTACGAGCAGTACTTC. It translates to CASSLRQSTYEQYF.

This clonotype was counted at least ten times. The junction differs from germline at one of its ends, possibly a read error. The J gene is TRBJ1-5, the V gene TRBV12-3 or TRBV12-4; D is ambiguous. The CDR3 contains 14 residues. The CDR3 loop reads CASSFSDSNQPQHF. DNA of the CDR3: TGCGCCAGCAGTTTCTCGGATAGCAATCAGCCCCAGCATTTT.